Listed here are 5 T cell receptor beta chains from one sample, sequenced in a study of vaccination effects on CD4 cells after COVID-19. For these receptors, no antigen is known. Sequencing was performed with immunoSEQ multiplex PCR; in TCRdb, only in-frame clones are kept and a portion is missing. The sample has 45,000 to 75,000 clones; about 80% are singletons. Investigators separated out CD4+ T cells once about 10 days of culture had passed. The material was CD4+ T cells from PBMCs cultured without peptide, obtained before COVID-19 vaccination. The receptor set was obtained from a human donor who received a COVID-19 vaccine.

V is TRBV19 and J is TRBJ2-5, with D perhaps given as TRBD1 or TRBD2 (6 bases each). CDR3 length: 15 residues. Germline assignment: CDR1 LNHDA and CDR2 SQIVND (reference sequence). Trimming left V 6 bases short and J 1 base short, with 15 bases between. CDR3: CASRGGLAFQETQYF. DNA for the CDR3: TGTGCCAGTAGGGGGGGCCTAGCCTTCCAAGAGACCCAGTACTTC.

The CDR3 is CACHRGGTDTQYF. The CDR3 DNA reads as TGTGCCTGCCACAGGGGAGGCACAGATACGCAGTATTTT. This chain uses TRBV30 with TRBJ2-3; 7 bases map to TRBD1. The trim removed 6 bases at V and 1 base at J, leaving 4 bases unmatched. This CDR3 comprises 13 residues. Per the germline V gene, CDR1 is GTSNPN and CDR2 is SVGIG (reference sequence).

The J gene is TRBJ1-4, the V gene TRBV27; D possibly corresponds to TRBD1 (5 bases). Looked up from germline, CDR1 is MNHEY and CDR2 is SMNVEV (reference sequence). V was clipped by 1 base and J by 0 bases, with 18 bases between them. The CDR3 totals 19 residues. As DNA, the CDR3 is TGTGCCAGCAGTTTATTCGACCTCGGCAGGGCAGCAACTAATGAAAAACTGTTTTTT. Its translation: CASSLFDLGRAATNEKLFF.

V and J are TRBV7-3 and TRBJ2-2; D may match TRBD1 or TRBD2 (5 bases each). Per the germline V gene, CDR1 is SGHTA and CDR2 is FQGTGA. CDR3 length equals 16 residues. Trimming removed 5 bases from V and 2 bases from J, with 15 bases in between. The DNA for the CDR3 is TGTGCCAGCAGCAGGGACCCCATACAAAACACCGGGGAGCTGTTTTTT. Residues: CASSRDPIQNTGELFF.

This clone came up a few times. The chain recombines TRBV6-5 with TRBJ1-1; 9 nucleotides line up with TRBD1. Germline CDR1 MNHEY, CDR2 SVGAGI. This CDR3 is 14 amino acids long. Trimming cost V 5 bases and J 6 bases; bases outside gene matches: 7. CDR3 in amino acids: CASSLTGGSAEAFF. CDR3 sequence (DNA): TGTGCCAGCAGTCTCACAGGGGGCAGCGCTGAAGCTTTCTTT.